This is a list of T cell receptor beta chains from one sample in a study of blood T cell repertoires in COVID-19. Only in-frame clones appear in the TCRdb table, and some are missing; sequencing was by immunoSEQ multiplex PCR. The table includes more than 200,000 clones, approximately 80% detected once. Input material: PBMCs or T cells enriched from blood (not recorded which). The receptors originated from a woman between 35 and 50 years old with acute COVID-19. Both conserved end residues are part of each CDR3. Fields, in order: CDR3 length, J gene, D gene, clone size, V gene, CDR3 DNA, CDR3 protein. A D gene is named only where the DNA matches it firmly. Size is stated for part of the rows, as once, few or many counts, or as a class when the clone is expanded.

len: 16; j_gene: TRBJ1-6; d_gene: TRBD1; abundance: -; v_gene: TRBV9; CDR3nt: TGTGCCAGCAGCGTAGGGCAGGGGGCATTGAATTCACCCCTCCACTTT; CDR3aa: CASSVGQGALNSPLHF
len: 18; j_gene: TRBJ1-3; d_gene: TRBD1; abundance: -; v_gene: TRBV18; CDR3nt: TGTGCCAGCTCACCGGGAAGGATACAGGGGGCAACTGGAAACACCATATATTTT; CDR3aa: CASSPGRIQGATGNTIYF
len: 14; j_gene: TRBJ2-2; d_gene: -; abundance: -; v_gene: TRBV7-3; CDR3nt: TGTGCCAGCAGCCCCAGCGGGAACACCGGGGAGCTGTTTTTT; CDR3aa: CASSPSGNTGELFF
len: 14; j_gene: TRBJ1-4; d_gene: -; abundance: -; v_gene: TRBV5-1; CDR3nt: TGCGCCAGCAGCTTGTCAGTTGATCAGAAAAAACTGTTTTTT; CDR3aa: CASSLSVDQKKLFF
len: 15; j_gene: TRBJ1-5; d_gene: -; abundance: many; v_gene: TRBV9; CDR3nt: TGTGCCAGCAGCGTAGAACCAGATGCCTATCAGCCCCAGCATTTT; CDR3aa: CASSVEPDAYQPQHF
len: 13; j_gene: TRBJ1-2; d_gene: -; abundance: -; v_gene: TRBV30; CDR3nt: TGTGCCTGGTGGCCAGGGCAAAACTATGGCTACACCTTC; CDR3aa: CAWWPGQNYGYTF
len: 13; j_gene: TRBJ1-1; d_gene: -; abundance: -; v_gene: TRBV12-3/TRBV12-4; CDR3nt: TGTGCCAGCACCATGACAGGCGGAATTGAAGCTTTCTTT; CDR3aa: CASTMTGGIEAFF
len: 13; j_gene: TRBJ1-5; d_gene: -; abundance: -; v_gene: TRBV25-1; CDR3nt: TGTGCCAGCAGAGCAGGGGTAGGTCAGCCCCAGCATTTT; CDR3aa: CASRAGVGQPQHF
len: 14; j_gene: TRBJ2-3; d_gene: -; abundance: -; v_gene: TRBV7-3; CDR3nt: TGTGCCAGCAGCTCTGGACTTAGCACAGATACGCAGTATTTT; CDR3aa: CASSSGLSTDTQYF
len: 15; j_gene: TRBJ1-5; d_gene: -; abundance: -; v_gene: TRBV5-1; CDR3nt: TGCGCCAGCAGCCCCGGGGGGCGACGGGGGCAGCCCCAGCATTTT; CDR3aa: CASSPGGRRGQPQHF
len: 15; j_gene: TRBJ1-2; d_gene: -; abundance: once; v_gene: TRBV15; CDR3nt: TGTGCCACCAGCTACGCCGGGGGGCTTAACTATGGCTACACCTTC; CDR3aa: CATSYAGGLNYGYTF
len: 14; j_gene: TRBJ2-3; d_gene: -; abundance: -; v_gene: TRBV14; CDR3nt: TGTGCCAGCAGCCAAGATCCGAGGACAGATACGCAGTATTTT; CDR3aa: CASSQDPRTDTQYF
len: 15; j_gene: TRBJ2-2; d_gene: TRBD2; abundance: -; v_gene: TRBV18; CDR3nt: TGTGCCAGCTCACCTGGACTAGGCGACACCGGGGAGCTGTTTTTT; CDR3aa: CASSPGLGDTGELFF
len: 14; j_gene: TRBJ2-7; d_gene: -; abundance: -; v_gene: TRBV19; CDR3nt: TGTGCCAGTAGTATGAACACCTTCTCCTACGAGCAGTACTTC; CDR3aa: CASSMNTFSYEQYF
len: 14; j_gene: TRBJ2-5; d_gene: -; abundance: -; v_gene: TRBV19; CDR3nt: TGTGCCAGTGCGAAATTCGCGAGGGAAGAGACCCAGTACTTC; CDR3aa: CASAKFAREETQYF
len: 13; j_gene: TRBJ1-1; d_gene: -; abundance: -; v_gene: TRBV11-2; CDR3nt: TGTGCCAGCAGCTTACAAGGGGGCACTGAAGCTTTCTTT; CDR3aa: CASSLQGGTEAFF
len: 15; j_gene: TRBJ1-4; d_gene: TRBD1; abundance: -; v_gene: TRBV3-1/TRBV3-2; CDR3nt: TGTGCCAGCAGCCTAACAGGGGGCAGTAATGAAAAACTGTTTTTT; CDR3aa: CASSLTGGSNEKLFF
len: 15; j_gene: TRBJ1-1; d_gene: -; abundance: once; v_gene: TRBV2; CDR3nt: TGTGCCAGCAGTCGAGGCCTGGACAGGAACACTGAAGCTTTCTTT; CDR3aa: CASSRGLDRNTEAFF
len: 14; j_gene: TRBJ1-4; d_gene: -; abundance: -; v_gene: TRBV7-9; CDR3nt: TGTGCCAGCAGCTCGCCGACAGATTGGGAAAAACTGTTTTTT; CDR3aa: CASSSPTDWEKLFF
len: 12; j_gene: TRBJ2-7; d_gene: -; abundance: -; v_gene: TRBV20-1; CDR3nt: TGCAGTGCTAGTCAGGCTTCCTACGAGCAGTACTTC; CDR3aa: CSASQASYEQYF
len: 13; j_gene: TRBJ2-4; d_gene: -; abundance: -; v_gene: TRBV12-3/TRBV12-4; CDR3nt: TGTGCCAGCCTGGGGCTAGCCAAAAACATTCAGTACTTC; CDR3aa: CASLGLAKNIQYF
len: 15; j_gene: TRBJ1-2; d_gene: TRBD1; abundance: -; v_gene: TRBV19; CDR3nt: TGTGCCAGTAGTATCAGGACAGGGGACAGCTATGGCTACACCTTC; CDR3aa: CASSIRTGDSYGYTF
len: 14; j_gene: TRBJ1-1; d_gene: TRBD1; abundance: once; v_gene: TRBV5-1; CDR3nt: TGCGCCAGCACCCGGACAGGCTCGAACACTGAAGCTTTCTTT; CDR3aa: CASTRTGSNTEAFF
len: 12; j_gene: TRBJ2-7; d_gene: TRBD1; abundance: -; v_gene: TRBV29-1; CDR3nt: TGCAGCGTCAAGGACAGGGCCTACGAGCAGTACTTC; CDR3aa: CSVKDRAYEQYF
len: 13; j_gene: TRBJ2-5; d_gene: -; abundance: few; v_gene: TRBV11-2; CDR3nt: TGTGCCAGCAGCTTGAAGGGGGTAGAGACCCAGTACTTC; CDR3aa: CASSLKGVETQYF
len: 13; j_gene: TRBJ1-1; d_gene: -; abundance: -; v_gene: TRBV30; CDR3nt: TGTGCCTGGAGTGTAAACGGGGATACTGAAGCTTTCTTT; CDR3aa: CAWSVNGDTEAFF
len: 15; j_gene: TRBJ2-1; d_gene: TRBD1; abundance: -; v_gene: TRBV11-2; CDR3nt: TGTGCCAGCAGCTTAGGGGACAGGGGGTCCAATGAGCAGTTCTTC; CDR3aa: CASSLGDRGSNEQFF
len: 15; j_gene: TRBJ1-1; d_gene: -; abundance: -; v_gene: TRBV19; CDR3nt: TGTGCCAGTAGTATACATCAGGGACAGAACACTGAAGCTTTCTTT; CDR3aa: CASSIHQGQNTEAFF
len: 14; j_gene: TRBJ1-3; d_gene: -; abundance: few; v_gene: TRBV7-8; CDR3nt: TGTGCCAGCAGTCCAGGGGTTCCAGGGAACACCATATATTTT; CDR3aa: CASSPGVPGNTIYF
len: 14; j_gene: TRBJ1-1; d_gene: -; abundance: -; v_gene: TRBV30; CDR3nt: TGTGCCTGGAGTTACTCGGGGAAGGACACTGAAGCTTTCTTT; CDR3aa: CAWSYSGKDTEAFF
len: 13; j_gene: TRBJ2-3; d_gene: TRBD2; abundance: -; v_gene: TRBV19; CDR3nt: TGTGCCAGTAGTCGGACTAGCCGGGATACGCAGTATTTT; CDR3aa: CASSRTSRDTQYF
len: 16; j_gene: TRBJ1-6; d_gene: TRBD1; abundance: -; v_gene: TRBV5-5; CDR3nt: TGTGCCAGCAGCTTGAGTCTGCAGGGGGTTAATTCACCCCTCCACTTT; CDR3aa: CASSLSLQGVNSPLHF
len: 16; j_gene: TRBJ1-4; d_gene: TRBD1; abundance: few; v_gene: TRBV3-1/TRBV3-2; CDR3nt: TGTGCCAGCAGCCACTCCTCAGGGGGGTCGAGAGAAAAACTGTTTTTT; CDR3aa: CASSHSSGGSREKLFF
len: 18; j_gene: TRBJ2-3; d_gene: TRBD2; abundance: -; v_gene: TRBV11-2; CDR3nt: TGTGCCAGCAGCCCACTCCTGGGACTAGCGGGGAGCGGGGATACGCAGTATTTT; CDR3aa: CASSPLLGLAGSGDTQYF
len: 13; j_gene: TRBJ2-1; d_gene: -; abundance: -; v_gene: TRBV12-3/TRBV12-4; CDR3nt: TGTGCCAGCAGTTTAGCGTCAGTGAACAGGCAGTTCTTC; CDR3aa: CASSLASVNRQFF
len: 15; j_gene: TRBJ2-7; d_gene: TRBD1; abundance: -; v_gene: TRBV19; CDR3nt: TGTGCCAGTAGTCGGGCCGGGACAGGCATTTACGAGCAGTACTTC; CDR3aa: CASSRAGTGIYEQYF
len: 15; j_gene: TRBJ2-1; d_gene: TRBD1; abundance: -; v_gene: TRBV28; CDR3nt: TGTGCCAGCAGGCTTGACAGGGGGCGAAACAGTGAGCAGTTCTTC; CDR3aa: CASRLDRGRNSEQFF
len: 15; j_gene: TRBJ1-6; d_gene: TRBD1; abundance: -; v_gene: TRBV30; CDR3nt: TGTGCCTGGACGGTCCCCGGGACAGGGGGGACACCCCTCCACTTT; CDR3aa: CAWTVPGTGGTPLHF
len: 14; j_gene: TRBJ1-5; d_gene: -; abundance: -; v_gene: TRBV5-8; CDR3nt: TGTGCCAGCAGCTTGGATACGGGGTATCAGCCCCAGCATTTT; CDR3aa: CASSLDTGYQPQHF
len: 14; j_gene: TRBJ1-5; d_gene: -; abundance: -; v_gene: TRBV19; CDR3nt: TGTGCCAGTAGTAGACAGGATAGCAATCAGCCCCAGCATTTT; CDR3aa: CASSRQDSNQPQHF
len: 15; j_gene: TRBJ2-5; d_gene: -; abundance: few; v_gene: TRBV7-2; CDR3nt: TGTGCCAGCAGCTTGCGGGCGGGCCTAAAGGAGACCCAGTACTTC; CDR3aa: CASSLRAGLKETQYF
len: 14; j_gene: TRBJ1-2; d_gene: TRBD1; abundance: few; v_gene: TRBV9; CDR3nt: TGTGCCAGCAGCCTCGGACAGGGAAACTATGGCTACACCTTC; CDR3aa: CASSLGQGNYGYTF